The rows below give T cell receptor beta chains drawn from one sample of a study of cytomegalovirus exposure and HLA in healthy donors. Sequenced by immunoSEQ multiplex PCR; TCRdb stores in-frame clones only, minus some. The data contain approximately 180,000 clones, roughly 81% of them singletons. The source material was PBMCs. These receptors originate from a girl aged 10 to 17 in good health and CMV-seropositive. Each CDR3 is given with its conserved first and last residue. D genes are given only for firm matches. Only part of the rows carry a size: once, few, many, or a class if the clone is expanded.

>TRBD1|TRBV6-1|TRBJ1-4|-
TGTGCCAGCAGTGAACGTGTAAGGACAGGGGGCGCGGATGAAAAACTGTTTTTT
CASSERVRTGGADEKLFF
>-|TRBV9|TRBJ2-7|-
TGTGCCAGGTGTCTTCCAACAGTCGCCTACGAGCAGTACTTC
CARCLPTVAYEQYF
>TRBD2|TRBV27|TRBJ2-1|-
TGTGCCAGCAGGATGGGGGGGGGACTCAATGAGCAGTTCTTC
CASRMGGGLNEQFF
>TRBD1|TRBV10-1|TRBJ2-3|-
TGCGCCAGCAGTGAGACTGGACAGGGCTCGGATACGCAGTATTTT
CASSETGQGSDTQYF
>TRBD1|TRBV5-1|TRBJ2-1|-
TGCGCCAGCAGCTTGGAGGTGACAGGGTATAATGAGCAGTTCTTC
CASSLEVTGYNEQFF
>TRBD1|TRBV18|TRBJ1-1|-
TGTGCCAGCTCACCGAGGACAGGGGACACTGAAGCTTTCTTT
CASSPRTGDTEAFF
>TRBD1|TRBV2|TRBJ1-4|-
TGTGCCAGCAGCCGACAGGGACAGGGACGAACTAATGAAAAACTGTTTTTT
CASSRQGQGRTNEKLFF
>-|TRBV6-1|TRBJ2-3|few
TGTGCCAGCACTGAGGGGGGTCCCACAGATACGCAGTATTTT
CASTEGGPTDTQYF
>TRBD2|TRBV7-9|TRBJ2-5|-
TGTGCCAGCAGCTCAGGGACTAGCGTAGGGGAGACCCAGTACTTC
CASSSGTSVGETQYF
>-|TRBV5-1|TRBJ1-1|-
TGCGCCAGCAGCCCGCACGCGCAAAACACTGAAGCTTTCTTT
CASSPHAQNTEAFF
>-|TRBV5-1|TRBJ1-4|-
TGCGCCAGCAGCTTGGGCGCAGGGTTTGAAAAACTGTTTTTT
CASSLGAGFEKLFF
>TRBD1|TRBV2|TRBJ1-1|-
TGTGCCGGCAGCCCGGACAGGGGAGTAAGGGGTTCGTCTGAAGCTTTCTTT
CAGSPDRGVRGSSEAFF
>-|TRBV2|TRBJ1-1|-
TGTGCCAGCAGGACAGAATTAAACACTGAAGCTTTCTTT
CASRTELNTEAFF
>TRBD1|TRBV28|TRBJ1-1|-
TGTGCCAGCAGTTTAGGACAGGGAAGGGCTTTCTTT
CASSLGQGRAFF
>-|TRBV19|TRBJ1-2|few
TGTGCCAGTAACCCACGGGGGTCCTATGGCTACACCTTC
CASNPRGSYGYTF
>TRBD2|TRBV4-1|TRBJ2-3|-
TGCGCCAGCAGCCAAGATCGGCTAGCGGGGTCTAGCACAGATACGCAGTATTTT
CASSQDRLAGSSTDTQYF
>TRBD1|TRBV7-6|TRBJ1-6|-
TGTGCCAGCAGCCTCCAGGGGGCGGGTAAGGGATCACCCCTCCACTTT
CASSLQGAGKGSPLHF
>TRBD1|TRBV4-1|TRBJ2-7|-
TGCGCCAGCAGCCAAGCGGGACAGAGCTCCTACGAGCAGTACTTC
CASSQAGQSSYEQYF
>-|TRBV2|TRBJ2-5|-
TGTGCCAGCAGTGAGACAGTTATAAAAGAGACCCAGTACTTC
CASSETVIKETQYF
>TRBD2|TRBV6-5|TRBJ2-4|-
TGTGCCAGCAGGCGGGGGAAGTTAGCCAAAAACATTCAGTACTTC
CASRRGKLAKNIQYF
>-|TRBV7-9|TRBJ1-2|once
TGTGCCAGCAGCTTAGCGCGGGGCAGGGATGAAGCCTATGGCTACACCTTC
CASSLARGRDEAYGYTF
>TRBD1|TRBV5-1|TRBJ1-1|few
TGCGCCAGCAGCGTGGGACAGGGGGCCTCTGAAGCTTTCTTT
CASSVGQGASEAFF
>TRBD2|TRBV19|TRBJ2-3|-
TGTGCCAGTAGTCCCGAAGGGACTAGACAGGCGAATACGCAGTATTTT
CASSPEGTRQANTQYF
>TRBD1|TRBV27|TRBJ1-1|once
TGTGCCAGCAGTTTAGGGTCAGGGACAGAGGACACTGAAGCTTTCTTT
CASSLGSGTEDTEAFF
>-|TRBV6-1|TRBJ1-2|-
TGTGCCAGCAGCGCCTCAGTTAACTATGGCTACACCTTC
CASSASVNYGYTF
>TRBD2|TRBV4-1|TRBJ2-2|-
TGCGCCAGCAGCCAAGGAGGAGCGGGGGGGTATACCGGGGAGCTGTTTTTT
CASSQGGAGGYTGELFF
>TRBD1|TRBV4-1|TRBJ1-3|-
TGCGCCAGCAGCCCGTCCCGGGACAGGGACTCTGGGAACACCATATATTTT
CASSPSRDRDSGNTIYF
>TRBD1|TRBV6-4|TRBJ1-2|-
TGTGCCAGCAGACGGGACAGGGGGACTTATGGCTACACCTTC
CASRRDRGTYGYTF
>TRBD1|TRBV19|TRBJ1-2|-
TGTGCCCCGACCTGGACAGGGGGGCGAGGCTACACCTTC
CAPTWTGGRGYTF
>TRBD2|TRBV6-1|TRBJ2-1|-
TGTGCCAGCAGCCTTACTAGCGGGGGCTACAATGAGCAGTTCTTC
CASSLTSGGYNEQFF
>-|TRBV7-9|TRBJ2-7|-
TGTGCCAGCAGCAACCGGGACATTGGGGGAGAAGAGTACTTC
CASSNRDIGGEEYF
>TRBD1|TRBV18|TRBJ1-1|-
TGTGCCAGCTCCTCAGGGGGGAACACTGAAGCTTTCTTT
CASSSGGNTEAFF
>TRBD2|TRBV18|TRBJ2-7|-
TGTGCCAGCTCACGAACCGGGACTAGCGGGATTAGCTCCTACGAGCAGTACTTC
CASSRTGTSGISSYEQYF
>TRBD1|TRBV19|TRBJ2-1|-
TGTGCCAGTAGTATTGACAGGGGCTCCTACAATGAGCAGTTCTTC
CASSIDRGSYNEQFF
>-|TRBV19|TRBJ1-5|-
TGTGCCAGTAGTATGTATGGTCAGAATCAGCCCCAGCATTTT
CASSMYGQNQPQHF
>-|TRBV13|TRBJ1-1|-
TGTGCCAGCAGCTTAGACAGCCTGAACACTGAAGCTTTCTTT
CASSLDSLNTEAFF
>-|TRBV5-1|TRBJ1-3|-
TGCGCCAGCAGCTTGGACAGAACGGACTCTGGAAACACCATATATTTT
CASSLDRTDSGNTIYF
>-|TRBV4-1|TRBJ1-2|-
TGCGCCAGCAGCCAAGAAAGGGGGTCGAGGGGCTACACCTTC
CASSQERGSRGYTF
>-|TRBV6-5|TRBJ1-1|-
TGTGCCAGCAAGTCGGAGTCGGCTTTCTTT
CASKSESAFF
>TRBD2|TRBV6-5|TRBJ2-3|-
TGTGCCAGCAGTCGAGCGGGGGAAACAGATACGCAGTATTTT
CASSRAGETDTQYF
>TRBD1|TRBV2|TRBJ1-1|-
TGTGCCAGCAGGACAGGGGGATGGACTGAAGCTTTCTTT
CASRTGGWTEAFF
>TRBD2|TRBV9|TRBJ2-3|-
TGTGCCAGCAGCTTCACTAGCGGGGGGAAACCAGATACGCAGTATTTT
CASSFTSGGKPDTQYF
>TRBD2|TRBV6-5|TRBJ2-5|-
TGTGCCAGCAGTTACGGGAGCGGGGGCCCTCCCTACTTC
CASSYGSGGPPYF
>-|TRBV6-6|TRBJ1-3|once
TGTGCCAGCAGTTACTACCGACTCGGAGCTAACACCATATATTTT
CASSYYRLGANTIYF
>-|TRBV10-3|TRBJ1-2|-
TGTGCCATCAGTGAAGAAGGGGGCTATGGCTACACCTTC
CAISEEGGYGYTF
>-|TRBV6-1|TRBJ2-5|-
TGTGCCAGCAGTGACCTCCGGACATTTCTGTACCAAGAGACCCAGTACTTC
CASSDLRTFLYQETQYF
>TRBD2|TRBV6-5|TRBJ2-3|-
TGTGCCAGCAGTAGGACACGCGCGGGGGCAGATACGCAGTATTTT
CASSRTRAGADTQYF